The 26 T cell receptor beta chains below all came from one sample that was sequenced in a study of T cell changes during pregnancy in multiple sclerosis. Profiled with immunoSEQ multiplex PCR; TCRdb holds only in-frame clones, not every one. The sample yields roughly 120,000 clones, approximately 90% seen once. The sample here was peripheral blood, taken in the third trimester of pregnancy. The receptors were sampled from a female donor with multiple sclerosis, enrolled in a pregnancy study.

This chain joins TRBV7-3 and TRBJ2-1; a weak D match, TRBD1 (6 bases). Trimming stripped 1 base from V and 6 bases from J, with 13 bases between. The CDR3 totals 15 residues. CDR1 and CDR2 from the germline V gene are SGHTA and FQGTGA. Here the CDR3 reads CASSLKRGIGNEQFF. CDR3 sequence (DNA): TGTGCCAGCAGCTTAAAAAGGGGGATCGGCAATGAGCAGTTCTTC.

This chain connects TRBV11-2 to TRBJ2-3; the match to TRBD2 covers 11 bases. Losses at the gene ends were 3 bases for V and 3 bases for J; bases not matched to a gene: 8. Germline assignment: CDR1 SGHAT and CDR2 FQNNGV. The CDR3 has 17 amino acids. Written as DNA, the CDR3 is TGTGCCAGCAGCTTTTCTTCGACTAGCGGGGTTACAGATACGCAGTATTTT. Translated, it gives CASSFSSTSGVTDTQYF.

This chain uses TRBV30 with TRBJ2-6; TRBD1 aligns across 8 bases. The junction had 11 bases not matched to a gene; V was cut back by 2 bases and J by 2 bases. CDR1 and CDR2 from the germline V gene are GTSNPN and SVGIG (reference sequence). The CDR3 has 18 residues. CDR3 amino acids: CAWSRAGGRRAGANVLTF. The CDR3 DNA follows: TGTGCCTGGAGTAGGGCAGGGGGCAGACGGGCTGGGGCCAACGTCCTGACTTTC.

The genes are TRBV6-1 and TRBJ1-5, with D possibly matching TRBD1 (5 bases). Germline V gene lookup returns CDR1 MNHNS and CDR2 SASEGT. This CDR3 is 16 amino acids long. V lost 0 bases and J lost 7, with 16 bases in between. CDR3 DNA sequence: TGTGCCAGCAGTGAAGCCGTACCCCAGGGAGGCCAGCCCCAGCATTTT. It codes for CASSEAVPQGGQPQHF.

V is TRBV11-3 and J is TRBJ2-2; 8 bases match TRBD1. This CDR3 spans 17 amino acids. With 0 bases clipped from V and 4 bases from J, the junction kept 7 bases outside the gene matches. Germline V lookup: CDR1 SGHNT, CDR2 YENEEA. In nucleotides, the CDR3 is TGTGCCAGCAGCTTAGATTTGACAGGGGAGGCCACCGGGGAGCTGTTTTTT. Protein sequence: CASSLDLTGEATGELFF.

As regards this clone: Other DNA sequences of this sample code for an identical CDR3. The rearrangement uses TRBV5-1 and TRBJ1-1; possibly TRBD1 for D (6 bases). V lost 0 bases and J 0 bases, leaving 9 bases between the germline ends. This CDR3 is built from 15 residues. Germline V CDR1 and CDR2: SGHRS, YFSETQ. Here the CDR3 DNA reads TGCGCCAGCAGCTTGGGTCAGGGGATGAACACTGAAGCTTTCTTT. It is translated as CASSLGQGMNTEAFF.

A single count supports this clone. V is TRBV5-1 and J is TRBJ2-7; 7 bases fit TRBD2. CDR1 SGHRS and CDR2 YFSETQ come from the germline V gene. Trimming at V came to 3 bases and at J to 3 bases, leaving 9 bases not matched to a gene. The CDR3 consists of 15 residues. Here the CDR3 DNA reads TGCGCCAGCAGCTCCTCCGGGGGAGGGGTCTACGAGCAGTACTTC. Translated, it gives CASSSSGGGVYEQYF.

CDR3 sequence (DNA): TGCGCCAGCAGCCCGTCCCAGGGGGTATCCGGGGAGCTGTTTTTT. This gives the protein CASSPSQGVSGELFF. V and J are TRBV5-1 and TRBJ2-2; 7 bases are shared with TRBD1. CDR1 is SGHRS and CDR2 is YFSETQ in the germline V gene. The ends lost 4 bases at V and 6 bases at J; junction bases unmatched: 9. The CDR3 totals 15 residues. The entire variable domain, with the rest obtained from reference TRBV5-1 and TRBJ2-2, is as follows: KAGVTQTPRYLIKTRGQQVTLSCSPISGHRSVSWYQQTPGQGLQFLFEYFSETQRNKGNFPGRFSGRQFSNSRSEMNVSTLELGDSALYLCASSPSQGVSGELFFGEGSRLTVL.

The chain carries TRBV29-1 and TRBJ1-1; perhaps TRBD1 as D (6 bases). CDR1 and CDR2 (germline): SQVTM, ANQGSEA. This CDR3 has 13 residues. V lost 4 bases and J 1 base, leaving 10 bases between the germline ends. The CDR3 nucleotides are TGCAGCGTTGGAAGGGGGGGGAACACTGAAGCTTTCTTT. Translated, it gives CSVGRGGNTEAFF.

This chain joins TRBV28 and TRBJ2-1; 7 nucleotides line up with TRBD2. The CDR3 spans 19 residues. The V gene end was trimmed by 3 bases and the J gene end by 2 bases; junction bases not matched to a gene: 16. Germline V gene lookup returns CDR1 MDHEN and CDR2 SYDVKM. This CDR3 reads CASSLDVGEGTGPYNEQFF. The CDR3 DNA is TGTGCCAGCAGTTTGGACGTCGGGGAGGGGACCGGACCCTACAATGAGCAGTTCTTC.

V gene TRBV5-1 combines with J gene TRBJ1-1, with 10 bases lining up with TRBD1. This CDR3 is built from 15 residues. Germline values: CDR1 SGHRS, CDR2 YFSETQ. The V segment lost 6 bases and the J segment 7 bases; nucleotides outside the gene matches: 12. For the CDR3, the DNA is TGCGCCAGCATGCTCGGGACAGGGGTATACGGTGAAGCTTTCTTT. It is translated as CASMLGTGVYGEAFF.

V and J are TRBV14 and TRBJ1-4; possible D gene TRBD1, 6 bases. The CDR3 is made up of 14 amino acids. CDR1 SGHDN and CDR2 FVKESK come from the germline V gene. Trimming took 6 bases from V and 8 from J, leaving 16 bases between them. The CDR3 here is CASRHTGSGEKLFF. For the CDR3, the DNA is TGTGCCAGCAGGCATACAGGGTCGGGCGAAAAACTGTTTTTT.

The V and J genes are TRBV27 and TRBJ1-2; D gene uncertain. Looked up from germline, CDR1 is MNHEY and CDR2 is SMNVEV (reference sequence). The CDR3 loop spans 15 amino acids. Between the trimmed V and J ends, which lost 3 bases and 8 bases, there was a span of 19 bases. This CDR3 is CASSFSRGRGSGYTF. The CDR3 DNA reads TGTGCCAGCAGTTTCAGCCGTGGCCGGGGAAGCGGCTACACCTTC.

The J gene is TRBJ1-1, the V gene TRBV28, with D possibly being TRBD1 (5 bases). CDR1 is MDHEN and CDR2 is SYDVKM in the germline V gene. This CDR3 is 12 amino acids long. Trimming shortened V by 8 bases and J by 7 bases, and 14 bases separated the two germline ends. The CDR3 coding sequence is TGTGCCAGCGCAAGGGGAGGATTTGAAGCTTTCTTT. Translated, it gives CASARGGFEAFF. Full variable domain (missing parts from reference TRBV28 and TRBJ1-1): DVKVTQSSRYLVKRTGEKVFLECVQDMDHENMFWYRQDPGLGLRLIYFSYDVKMKEKGDIPEGYSVSREKKERFSLILESASTNQTSMYLCASARGGFEAFFGQGTRLTVV.

This clone was seen once. The V gene is TRBV5-1, the J gene TRBJ2-2, with 7 bases that match TRBD1. This CDR3 is 16 amino acids long. Germline-derived CDR1 and CDR2 are SGHRS and YFSETQ. Trimming took 3 bases from V and 0 from J; bases not matched to a gene: 5. The CDR3 coding sequence is TGCGCCAGCAGCTCTACCGGGACAGCGAACACCGGGGAGCTGTTTTTT. Translation gives CASSSTGTANTGELFF. Combining the CDR3 with reference TRBV5-1 and TRBJ2-2 gives the whole variable domain KAGVTQTPRYLIKTRGQQVTLSCSPISGHRSVSWYQQTPGQGLQFLFEYFSETQRNKGNFPGRFSGRQFSNSRSEMNVSTLELGDSALYLCASSSTGTANTGELFFGEGSRLTVL.

This clone was observed a few times. The gene calls are TRBV19 and TRBJ1-5; 7 bases are shared with TRBD1. V lost 7 bases to trimming and J lost 0 bases; unmatched junction nucleotides: 6. Germline assignment: CDR1 LNHDA and CDR2 SQIVND (reference sequence). The length of the CDR3 is 15 residues. The CDR3 spells CASTSTGDSNQPQHF. CDR3 DNA: TGTGCCAGTACCTCAACAGGGGATAGCAATCAGCCCCAGCATTTT.

This chain joins TRBV11-2 and TRBJ2-3, with TRBD1 as a possible D gene (6 bases). The length of the CDR3 is 18 residues. Trimming pared 3 bases from V and 0 bases from J, leaving 19 bases between. CDR1 is SGHAT and CDR2 is FQNNGV in the germline V gene. Written as DNA, the CDR3 is TGTGCCAGCAGCTTCCCGACAGGTTGGGGAAAAAGCACAGATACGCAGTATTTT. Amino acid sequence: CASSFPTGWGKSTDTQYF.

The rearrangement joins TRBV19 to TRBJ2-2; D unclear. Germline CDR1 is LNHDA and CDR2 is SQIVND (reference sequence). The CDR3 has 13 residues. Trimming cost V 5 bases and J 2 bases, with 6 bases left between them. This CDR3 is CASSVQNTGELFF. DNA for the CDR3: TGTGCCAGTAGTGTCCAAAACACCGGGGAGCTGTTTTTT.

This chain uses TRBV28 with TRBJ1-5; TRBD1 agrees at 7 bases. V lost 0 bases to trimming and J lost 2 bases; unmatched junction nucleotides: 4. This CDR3 has 16 amino acids. Per the germline V gene, CDR1 is MDHEN and CDR2 is SYDVKM. CDR3 protein: CASSLWTGLRNQPQHF. CDR3 nucleotides: TGTGCCAGCAGTTTATGGACAGGGCTCCGCAATCAGCCCCAGCATTTT.

The V gene is TRBV5-4, the J gene TRBJ2-6; D not resolved. Trimming shortened V by 3 bases and J by 0 bases, and 19 bases separated the two germline ends. Germline V gene data show CDR1 as SGHNT and CDR2 as YYREEE (reference sequence). The CDR3 spans 19 residues. DNA of the CDR3: TGTGCCAGCAGCTCCCGCTATGGTCGTCCTGACTCTGGGGCCAACGTCCTGACTTTC. This translates into CASSSRYGRPDSGANVLTF.

The J gene is TRBJ1-2, the V gene TRBV6-1; TRBD1 aligns across 7 bases. This CDR3 comprises 12 residues. CDR1 MNHNS and CDR2 SASEGT come from the germline V gene. The ends lost 6 bases at V and 5 bases at J; junction bases unmatched: 3. As DNA, the CDR3 is TGTGCCAGCAGACAGACAGGGTATGGCTACACCTTC. This codes for CASRQTGYGYTF.

V and J are TRBV7-2 and TRBJ1-1; D perhaps matches TRBD1 (5 bases). The CDR3 is 14 amino acids. V lost 4 bases and J lost 5, with 14 bases in between. Germline values: CDR1 SGHTA, CDR2 FQGNSA. Here the CDR3 DNA reads TGTGCCAGCAGCTCCCAGGGCGGGGGTACTGAAGCTTTCTTT. Its translation is CASSSQGGGTEAFF. Based on the CDR3 plus reference TRBV7-2 and TRBJ1-1, the full variable domain is GAGVSQSPSNKVTEKGKDVELRCDPISGHTALYWYRQSLGQGLEFLIYFQGNSAPDKSGLPSDRFSAERTGGSVSTLTIQRTQQEDSAVYLCASSSQGGGTEAFFGQGTRLTVV.

V gene TRBV6-1 combines with J gene TRBJ1-3; the D is unclear. The CDR3 spans 13 residues. Trimming shortened V by 1 base and J by 14 bases, and 15 bases separated the two germline ends. CDR1 and CDR2 from the germline V gene are MNHNS and SASEGT. DNA for the CDR3: TGTGCCAGCAGTGAAGTTGGTGAGAGTTTAGTATATTTT. Protein product: CASSEVGESLVYF.

V is TRBV5-4 and J is TRBJ1-6, with D unresolved. Germline CDR1 reads SGHNT; CDR2 reads YYREEE (reference sequence). The CDR3 runs 16 residues. The ends were cut back, 0 bases at V and 0 bases at J, with 7 bases in the middle. The CDR3 DNA reads as TGTGCCAGCAGCTTGGCTGGGAGCTCCTATAATTCACCCCTCCACTTT. It translates to CASSLAGSSYNSPLHF.

The chain uses TRBV5-1 and TRBJ2-7; perhaps TRBD1 as D (5 bases). V lost 4 bases, J lost 6 bases, and 14 bases lay in between. The CDR3 consists of 13 residues. The germline V gene encodes CDR1 SGHRS and CDR2 YFSETQ. CDR3 amino acids: CASSPHVGREQYF. CDR3 DNA sequence: TGCGCCAGCAGCCCCCACGTGGGGCGCGAGCAGTACTTC.

J is TRBJ2-7 and V is TRBV28, with a tentative D call TRBD1 (5 bases). V lost 5 bases to trimming and J lost 1 base, with 12 bases between them. CDR3 length: 14 amino acids. The germline V gene has CDR1 MDHEN and CDR2 SYDVKM. This CDR3 is CASSPQVLSYEQYF. As DNA, the CDR3 is TGTGCCAGCAGTCCACAGGTGTTATCCTACGAGCAGTACTTC.